The 28 T cell receptor beta chains reported below all come from one sample, sequenced in a study of cytomegalovirus exposure and HLA in healthy donors (TCRdb year 2017). Receptor amplification or capture employed the immunoSEQ multiplex PCR assay. For the multiplex PCR, a mixture combining 60 forward primers for TCR Vbeta segments and 13 reverse primers for TCR Jbeta segments was used. In TCRdb, the immuneACCESS table is reduced to in-frame sequences with V and J assigned. These tables do not hold every clone; where another copy was compared, an unresolved V gene accounts for under half, and the others remain unexplained. This sample gives roughly 100,000 clones in total; 60% to 75% of them show up just once. The leading ten clones occupy 2.5% to 3% of the sample. Sequenced material: PBMCs. The receptors were sampled from a male donor in good health and CMV-seropositive.

The chain uses TRBV18 and TRBJ1-1; D not certain. The CDR3 spans 14 residues. V gave up 1 base and J gave up 6 bases, with 12 bases separating them. Germline CDR1 is KGHSH and CDR2 is LQKENI. The CDR3 loop is CASSPQGGGAEAFF. The CDR3 region has the DNA TGTGCCAGCTCACCACAGGGAGGTGGGGCTGAAGCTTTCTTT.

This sequence joins TRBV6-4 and TRBJ1-1; D is unresolved. Per the germline V gene, CDR1 is MRHNA and CDR2 is SNTAGT. V lost 6 bases and J 1 base, leaving 15 bases between the germline ends. This CDR3 spans 15 amino acids. CDR3 in amino acids: CASSLMSVRNTEAFF. DNA for the CDR3: TGTGCCAGCAGCCTCATGTCAGTACGGAACACTGAAGCTTTCTTT.

This rearrangement joins TRBV7-2 to TRBJ2-5; D ambiguous. Trimming left V 5 bases short and J 7 bases short, with 8 bases between. CDR3 length: 11 amino acids. Germline lookup yields CDR1 SGHTA and CDR2 FQGNSA. The CDR3 DNA reads as TGTGCCAGCAGCGACTTCAGGACCCAGTACTTC. It translates to CASSDFRTQYF.

This rearrangement joins TRBV4-3 to TRBJ2-5; TRBD2 might be the D (6 bases). The CDR3 is 16 amino acids. CDR1 LGHNA and CDR2 YSLEER come from the germline V gene. The V gene lost 6 bases and the J gene lost 2 bases, with 19 bases spanning the gap. As DNA, the CDR3 is TGCGCCAGCAGTCGGGGGACCAGACCCTTACAAGAGACCCAGTACTTC. Protein product: CASSRGTRPLQETQYF.

This clone was seen a single time. This sequence joins TRBV5-1 and TRBJ2-7, with D unclear. The CDR3 sequence is 15 residues long. Germline V gives CDR1 SGHRS, CDR2 YFSETQ. V dropped 4 bases and J dropped 0 bases, with 14 bases sitting between them. CDR3 sequence (DNA): TGCGCCAGCAGCCCCCGTCGGGTCAACTCCTACGAGCAGTACTTC. Translated, it gives CASSPRRVNSYEQYF.

The rearrangement joins TRBV5-6 to TRBJ1-6; unclear D gene. The V gene's germline CDR1 is SGHDT and CDR2 YYEEEE. V was trimmed by 2 bases and J by 14 bases, leaving 11 bases between them. There are 12 residues in the CDR3. CDR3 in DNA: TGTGCCAGCAGCTTCGATGGAGTATCCCTCCACTTT. Translating gives CASSFDGVSLHF.

The chain recombines TRBV4-2 with TRBJ2-2, with 10 bases matching TRBD1. Germline V gene data show CDR1 as LGHNA and CDR2 as YNFKEQ. CDR3 length: 15 amino acids. With 6 bases clipped from V and 4 bases from J, the junction kept 5 bases outside the gene matches. In DNA form, the CDR3 reads TGTGCCAGCAGGCTGGACAGGGGGGGCACCGGGGAGCTGTTTTTT. Protein product: CASRLDRGGTGELFF.

V and J are TRBV29-1 and TRBJ2-7; 7 positions match TRBD2. Germline loops: CDR1 SQVTM, CDR2 ANQGSEA. Trimming took 4 bases from V and 2 from J; bases not matched to a gene: 17. The CDR3 has 17 amino acids. The DNA of the CDR3 is TGCAGCGTTGTCTCTCTGACACGGGGAGGGACTCCCTACGAGCAGTACTTC. Residues: CSVVSLTRGGTPYEQYF.

The chain carries TRBV5-6 and TRBJ2-7; 9 nucleotides align to TRBD2. Germline assignment: CDR1 SGHDT and CDR2 YYEEEE. The CDR3 spans 15 residues. The V and J ends lost 2 bases and 5 bases, in that order; junction bases with no gene match: 8. CDR3 nucleotides: TGTGCCAGCAGCTTTTTAAGCGGGGGGAGGCACGAGCAGTACTTC. It encodes CASSFLSGGRHEQYF.

The chain employs TRBV7-9 and TRBJ1-4; the D gene is possibly TRBD1 (6 bases). Germline assignment: CDR1 SEHNR and CDR2 FQNEAQ (reference sequence). Trimming removed 4 bases from V and 8 bases from J, with 20 bases in between. The CDR3 is 16 residues long. CDR3 protein: CASSSNIGRGGEKLFF. In DNA form, the CDR3 reads TGTGCCAGCAGCTCGAACATCGGCAGGGGTGGAGAAAAACTGTTTTTT.

This chain links TRBV6-5 with TRBJ2-3, with D uncertain. The CDR3 is 16 residues long. Trimming removed 1 base at V and 7 bases at J, with 18 bases between. The germline V gene encodes CDR1 MNHEY and CDR2 SVGAGI. This CDR3 is CASSYFSAGRPYTQYF. CDR3 sequence (DNA): TGTGCCAGCAGTTACTTCTCGGCAGGCAGGCCGTATACGCAGTATTTT.

The CDR3 coding sequence is TGTGCCAGCAGACCAGACAGGGGTAATCAGCCCCAGCATTTT. This sequence encodes CASRPDRGNQPQHF. The rearrangement links TRBV6-5 to TRBJ1-5, with TRBD1 identical over 8 bases. This CDR3 has 14 residues. J lost 4 bases, V lost 6 bases, and 5 bases had no gene match. The germline gives CDR1 MNHEY, CDR2 SVGAGI.

This chain connects TRBV2 to TRBJ1-5; 7 bases match TRBD1. Germline CDR1 is SNHLY and CDR2 is FYNNEI. CDR3 length equals 14 residues. Trimming took 6 bases from V and 1 from J; bases not matched to a gene: 3. Written as DNA, the CDR3 is TGTGCCAGCAGGGGACAGTCCAGCAATCAGCCCCAGCATTTT. It yields the protein CASRGQSSNQPQHF.

V and J are TRBV5-1 and TRBJ1-6, with D tentatively TRBD1 (5 bases). The CDR3 has 14 amino acids. Germline assignment: CDR1 SGHRS and CDR2 YFSETQ. The ends were cut back, 4 bases at V and 9 bases at J, with 14 bases in the middle. The CDR3 DNA follows: TGCGCCAGCAGCGGGTCGGCAGGGATTTCACCCCTCCACTTT. Protein sequence: CASSGSAGISPLHF.

The chain has TRBV6-5 and TRBJ1-6, with TRBD1 matching over 9 bases. Trimming removed 0 bases from V and 6 bases from J; junction bases left unmatched: 3. There are 16 residues in the CDR3. Germline CDR1 reads MNHEY; CDR2 reads SVGAGI. The CDR3, as DNA: TGTGCCAGCAGTTACTCGGGACAGGGCTGTAATTCACCCCTCCACTTT. Protein: CASSYSGQGCNSPLHF.

V and J are TRBV27 and TRBJ2-7, with 7 bases aligning to TRBD1. CDR1 MNHEY and CDR2 SMNVEV come from the germline V gene (reference sequence). The ends lost 5 bases at V and 0 bases at J; junction bases unmatched: 7. The CDR3 extends over 15 amino acids. As DNA, the CDR3 is TGTGCCAGCAGTGCTGGGACAGCTTTCTCCTACGAGCAGTACTTC. This codes for CASSAGTAFSYEQYF.

The chain is built from TRBV19 and TRBJ2-1, with TRBD1 matching 7 bases. This CDR3 is built from 13 residues. Germline loops: CDR1 LNHDA, CDR2 SQIVND (reference sequence). Trimming cost V 4 bases and J 8 bases; bases outside gene matches: 5. CDR3 DNA sequence: TGTGCCAGTAGTAACAGGGGTCGGGATGAGCAGTTCTTC. This translates into CASSNRGRDEQFF.

The chain carries TRBV28 and TRBJ2-3; no clear D. The CDR3 runs 12 residues. Germline V gene sequence: CDR1 MDHEN, CDR2 SYDVKM. V lost 4 bases to trimming and J lost 2 bases, with 4 bases between them. CDR3 DNA: TGTGCCAGCAGTTCCTACACAGATACGCAGTATTTT. It is translated as CASSSYTDTQYF.

This clone was seen just once. The gene calls are TRBV4-1 and TRBJ2-1; 11 bases are shared with TRBD2. CDR1 and CDR2 (germline): MGHRA, YSYEKL. The trim removed 2 bases at V and 0 bases at J, leaving 12 bases unmatched. This CDR3 spans 20 amino acids. This CDR3 reads CASSQSATSGIRSSYNEQFF. Written as DNA, the CDR3 is TGCGCCAGCAGCCAAAGCGCGACTAGCGGGATCCGGAGCTCCTACAATGAGCAGTTCTTC.

The genes are TRBV18 and TRBJ2-7; 10 bases map to TRBD1. The CDR3 has 14 amino acids. The trim removed 3 bases at V and 2 bases at J, leaving 1 base unmatched. Germline V CDR1 and CDR2: KGHSH, LQKENI. CDR3 coding DNA: TGTGCCAGCTCACCCGGGACAGGGGCCTACGAGCAGTACTTC. Translation gives CASSPGTGAYEQYF.

V usage is TRBV28 and J usage is TRBJ1-5, with D unclear. Trimming stripped 5 bases from V and 0 bases from J, with 11 bases between. Germline V gives CDR1 MDHEN, CDR2 SYDVKM. This CDR3 comprises 15 residues. The CDR3 spells CASSTQHLSNQPQHF. The CDR3 bases are TGTGCCAGCAGTACCCAACACCTTAGCAATCAGCCCCAGCATTTT.

The DNA for the CDR3 is TGTGCCAGCAGCCCCCCGTCGGGAACCGGGGAGCTGTTTTTT. Translation gives CASSPPSGTGELFF. The J gene is TRBJ2-2, the V gene TRBV7-3; maybe TRBD2 (5 bases). Germline V gives CDR1 SGHTA, CDR2 FQGTGA. Trimming took 5 bases from V and 5 from J, leaving 12 bases between them. CDR3 length: 14 amino acids.

The chain combines TRBV4-3 with TRBJ2-7; TRBD1 might be the D (5 bases). The V and J ends lost 0 bases and 6 bases respectively, with 9 bases between them. Germline CDR1 reads LGHNA; CDR2 reads YSLEER. The CDR3 is made up of 13 amino acids. The chain's CDR3 is CASSQEWGREQYF. The CDR3 DNA follows: TGCGCCAGCAGCCAAGAGTGGGGCCGCGAGCAGTACTTC.

This clone was observed once. The chain carries TRBV7-6 and TRBJ2-3, with D possibly being TRBD2 (6 bases). Trimming pared 4 bases from V and 5 bases from J, leaving 19 bases between. Germline lookup yields CDR1 SGHVS and CDR2 FNYEAQ. This CDR3 contains 16 residues. Here the CDR3 DNA reads TGTGCCAGCAGCTCCGGCCCCGGGGGTAGGAGAGATACGCAGTATTTT. This gives the protein CASSSGPGGRRDTQYF.

The rearrangement links TRBV14 to TRBJ1-4; possibly TRBD1 for D (5 bases). Germline lookup yields CDR1 SGHDN and CDR2 FVKESK. The CDR3 sequence is 14 residues long. V lost 6 bases, J lost 10 bases, and 18 bases lay in between. CDR3 bases: TGTGCCAGCAGTACGGGGCACGGCGGGGGAAAACTGTTTTTT. It yields the protein CASSTGHGGGKLFF.

This chain joins TRBV5-4 and TRBJ2-7; 7 bases are shared with TRBD2. The V and J ends lost 7 bases and 2 bases, in that order; junction bases with no gene match: 6. CDR1 is SGHNT, CDR2 YYREEE, per germline (reference sequence). The CDR3 covers 13 residues. CDR3 sequence (DNA): TGTGCCAGCCGGAGGGGAGGGGCCTACGAGCAGTACTTC. Protein product: CASRRGGAYEQYF.

The gene calls are TRBV25-1 and TRBJ2-7; no clear D. CDR1 MGHDK and CDR2 SYGVNS come from the germline V gene. V was clipped by 2 bases and J by 6 bases, with 11 bases between them. The CDR3 covers 13 residues. The CDR3 region is CASSEDNSVEQYF. The CDR3 DNA is TGTGCCAGCAGTGAAGATAATTCGGTCGAGCAGTACTTC.

V is TRBV25-1 and J is TRBJ2-7, with 12 positions matching TRBD2. Unmatched junction bases numbered 10, after V lost 4 bases and J lost 0 bases. CDR1 is MGHDK, CDR2 SYGVNS, per germline. The CDR3 has 18 residues. The CDR3 coding sequence is TGTGCCAGCAGTGCCCGGACTAGCGGGGTTCGGAGCTCCTACGAGCAGTACTTC. This sequence encodes CASSARTSGVRSSYEQYF.